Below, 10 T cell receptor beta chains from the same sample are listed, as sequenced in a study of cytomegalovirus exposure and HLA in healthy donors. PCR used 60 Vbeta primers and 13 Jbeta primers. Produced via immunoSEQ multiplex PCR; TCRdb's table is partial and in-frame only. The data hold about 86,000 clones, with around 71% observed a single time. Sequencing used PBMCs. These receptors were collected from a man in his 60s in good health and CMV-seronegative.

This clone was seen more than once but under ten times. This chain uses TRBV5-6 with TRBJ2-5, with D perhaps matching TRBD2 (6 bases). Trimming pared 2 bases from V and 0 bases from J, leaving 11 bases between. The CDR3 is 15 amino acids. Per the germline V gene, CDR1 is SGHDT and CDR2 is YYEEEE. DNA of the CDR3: TGTGCCAGCAGCTTTGGCGGGACCTACCAAGAGACCCAGTACTTC. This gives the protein CASSFGGTYQETQYF.

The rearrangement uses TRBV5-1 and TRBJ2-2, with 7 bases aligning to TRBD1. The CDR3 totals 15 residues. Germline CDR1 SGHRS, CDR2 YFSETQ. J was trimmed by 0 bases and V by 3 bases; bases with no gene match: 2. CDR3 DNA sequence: TGCGCCAGCAGCTCGGGACAGACGAACACCGGGGAGCTGTTTTTT. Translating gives CASSSGQTNTGELFF.

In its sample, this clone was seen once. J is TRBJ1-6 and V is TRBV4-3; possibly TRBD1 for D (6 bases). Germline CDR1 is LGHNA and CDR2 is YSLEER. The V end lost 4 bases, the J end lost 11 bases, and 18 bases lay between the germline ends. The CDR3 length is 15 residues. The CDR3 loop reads CASSRSQGAGTPLHF. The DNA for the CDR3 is TGCGCCAGCAGCCGATCACAGGGTGCTGGGACACCCCTCCACTTT.

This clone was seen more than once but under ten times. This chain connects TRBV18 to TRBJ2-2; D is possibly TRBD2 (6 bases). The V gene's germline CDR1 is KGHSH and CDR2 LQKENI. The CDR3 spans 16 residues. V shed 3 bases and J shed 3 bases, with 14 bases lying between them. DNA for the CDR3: TGTGCCAGCTCACCGCCTGAGCGGAGGGACACCGGGGAGCTGTTTTTT. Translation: CASSPPERRDTGELFF.

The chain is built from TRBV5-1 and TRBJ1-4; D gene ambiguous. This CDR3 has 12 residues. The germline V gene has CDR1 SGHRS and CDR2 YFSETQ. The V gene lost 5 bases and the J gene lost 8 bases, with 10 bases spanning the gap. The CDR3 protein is CASRSREEKLFF. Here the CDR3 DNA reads TGCGCCAGCAGATCCCGAGAGGAAAAACTGTTTTTT.

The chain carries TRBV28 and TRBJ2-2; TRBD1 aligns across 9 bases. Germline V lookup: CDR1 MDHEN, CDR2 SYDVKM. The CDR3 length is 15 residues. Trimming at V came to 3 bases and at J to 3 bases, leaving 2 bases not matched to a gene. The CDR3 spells CASSFDRGDTGELFF. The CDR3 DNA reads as TGTGCCAGCAGTTTTGACAGGGGGGACACCGGGGAGCTGTTTTTT.

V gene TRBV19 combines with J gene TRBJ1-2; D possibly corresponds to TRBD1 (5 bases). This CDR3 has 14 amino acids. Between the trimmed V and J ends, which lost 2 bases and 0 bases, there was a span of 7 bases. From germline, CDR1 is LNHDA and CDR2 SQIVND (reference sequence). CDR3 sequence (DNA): TGTGCCAGTAGTATATTAGGGGCTAACTATGGCTACACCTTC. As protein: CASSILGANYGYTF.

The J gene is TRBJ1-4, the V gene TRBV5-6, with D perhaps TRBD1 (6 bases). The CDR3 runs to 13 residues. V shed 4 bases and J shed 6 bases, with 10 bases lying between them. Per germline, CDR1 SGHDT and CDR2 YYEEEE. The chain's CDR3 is CASSRGGDEKLFF. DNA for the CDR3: TGTGCCAGCAGCAGGGGGGGGGATGAAAAACTGTTTTTT.

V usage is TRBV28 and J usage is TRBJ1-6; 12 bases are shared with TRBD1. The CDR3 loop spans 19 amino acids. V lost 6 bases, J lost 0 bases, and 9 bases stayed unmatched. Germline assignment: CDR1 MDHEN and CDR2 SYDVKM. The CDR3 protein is CASRPGQGAPSSYNSPLHF. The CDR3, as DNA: TGTGCCAGCAGACCGGGACAGGGGGCTCCTAGCTCCTATAATTCACCCCTCCACTTT.

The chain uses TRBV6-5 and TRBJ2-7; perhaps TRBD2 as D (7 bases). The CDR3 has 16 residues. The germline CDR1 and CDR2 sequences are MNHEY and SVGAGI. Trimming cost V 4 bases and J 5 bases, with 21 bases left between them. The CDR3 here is CASSSFGRGAGDEQYF. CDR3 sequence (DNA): TGTGCCAGCAGTTCCTTCGGTCGGGGGGCGGGGGACGAGCAGTACTTC.